The clone carrying this T cell receptor (beta chain) was counted a few times. This sample was taken from a study of blood T cell repertoires in COVID-19. Overall study context: Both acute and convalescent COVID-19 samples were obtained from the United States, Italy and Spain. The cDNA or gDNA used as material had been derived from T cells, B-cell-depleted T cells, or PBMCs.

As processed by the authors: Amplified reference gene primers provided the basis for estimating nucleated cell counts. Assay: immunoSEQ multiplex PCR; the TCRdb copy retains only in-frame clones and omits some. Clone size and V and J calls were adopted from that table, with D and trimming inferred from the DNA. The sample has around 38,000 clones, approximately 86% seen once; the top ten hold about 63%. Deletions cut 1 base from V and 1 base from J, with 13 bases between. The CDR3 is 16 residues long. Germline CDR1 LNHDA, CDR2 SQIVND (reference sequence). Input material: peripheral blood. This chain uses TRBV19 with TRBJ1-1; D not resolved. The receptor comes from a man in his 70s with acute or convalescent COVID-19. The CDR3: CASSIGRGSQNTEAFF. The CDR3 DNA sequence: TGTGCCAGTAGTATAGGGAGAGGCAGCCAGAACACTGAAGCTTTCTTT.